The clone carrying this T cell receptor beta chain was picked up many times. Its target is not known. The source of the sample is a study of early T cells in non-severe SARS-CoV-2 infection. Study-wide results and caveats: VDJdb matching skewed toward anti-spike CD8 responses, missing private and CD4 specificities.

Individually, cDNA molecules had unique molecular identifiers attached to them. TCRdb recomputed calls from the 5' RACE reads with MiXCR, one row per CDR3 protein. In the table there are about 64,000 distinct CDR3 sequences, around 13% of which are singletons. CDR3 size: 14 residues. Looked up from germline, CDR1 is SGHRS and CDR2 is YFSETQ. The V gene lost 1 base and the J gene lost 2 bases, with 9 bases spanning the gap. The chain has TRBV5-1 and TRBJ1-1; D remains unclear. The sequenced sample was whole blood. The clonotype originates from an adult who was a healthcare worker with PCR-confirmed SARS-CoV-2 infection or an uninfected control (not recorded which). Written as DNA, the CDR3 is TGCGCCAGCAGCTTGTGGCAGGAAAACACTGAAGCTTTCTTT. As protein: CASSLWQENTEAFF.